Many counts were recorded for the clone carrying this TCR beta chain. Its specificity is not known. Germline V CDR1 and CDR2: SQVTM, ANQGSEA. The CDR3 runs 12 residues. Trimming took off 4 bases at V and 0 bases at J, with 7 bases between the two ends. This sample is part of a study of CD8 T cells in ankylosing spondylitis. General study results and limits: Some motif variants were previously reported in reactive arthritis synovial fluid and blood. CD8+ by phenotype, disease-linked clones were relatively rare in peripheral blood. Seemingly distinctive of ankylosing spondylitis blood was a TCR beta motif formed by eight highly homologous variants.

Quantitative 5'-RACE with molecular barcodes was used to make the TCR beta libraries. A single record per CDR3 protein comes from TCRdb applying MiXCR to the 5' RACE reads. The sample lists 330,000 or so distinct CDR3 sequences, roughly 8% occurring once. This chain joins TRBV29-1 and TRBJ2-7; D remains unclear. The source of this sequence is a male donor with ankylosing spondylitis. Sequenced: blood, either unsorted or a sorted T cell fraction (not recorded which). The CDR3, as DNA: TGCAGCGTTGGAACAACCTCCTACGAGCAGTACTTC. Translation: CSVGTTSYEQYF.